This T cell receptor beta chain comes out of a study of regulatory T cells. A remark on this clone: The antigen remains undetermined.

Primers: 52 TRBV forward and 13 TRBJ reverse. Sequencing used immunoSEQ multiplex PCR; TCRdb keeps in-frame clones, though not all of them. The profile covers some 29,000 clones, with less than 95% appearing a single time and 1.5% to 1.7% taken by the ten largest. Study conclusions and caveats: In CD3G-deficient patients, conventional CD4+ T cells were enriched for hydrophobic CDR3 residues at positions 6 and 7.

Patients aged 2 to 39 years had fewer naive T cells. The TCR comes from a person between 18 and 35 years old with CD3G deficiency. Sequencing was done on a sample of conventional CD4+ T cells sorted from blood.

CDR3 coding DNA: TGTGCCAGCAGCGTTAGCGGGAGGGGGTCTGGAGAGCAGTTCTTC. This encodes CASSVSGRGSGEQFF. The rearrangement uses TRBV7-9 and TRBJ2-1; 11 bases are a match to TRBD2. V was clipped by 5 bases and J by 10 bases; unmatched bases: 10. The CDR3 covers 15 residues. The germline V gene encodes CDR1 SEHNR and CDR2 FQNEAQ (reference sequence).